Presented here are 18 T cell receptor beta chains from one specimen sequenced in a study of T cells in Graves' hyperthyroidism and ophthalmopathy (dated by TCRdb to between 2018 and 2021). The library was made by multiplex PCR. Sequencing was carried out with an Illumina HiSeq 2000. The TCR beta CDR3 regions were amplified from RNA transcripts. For the first round of RT-PCR on the TCR CDR3, the HTBI primer set was used together with the Qiagen OneStep RT-PCR kit. Using fastp at Q25 and MiXCR, TCRdb reprocessed the public reads and kept productive beta chains. Each CDR3 protein appears once, grouped with its most common genes and DNA. The sample records 600,000 to 850,000 distinct CDR3 sequences, around 19% of which are singletons. Clones ranked in the top ten supply 16% of the sample. Sequenced: blood. All receptors derive from a woman in her forties or fifties with Graves' hyperthyroidism that later progressed to Graves' ophthalmopathy.

This clonotype came up a few times. The chain is built from TRBV19 and TRBJ1-1, with TRBD1 matching over 9 bases. The CDR3 has 16 residues. The germline CDR1 and CDR2 sequences are LNHDA and SQIVND (reference sequence). V shed 5 bases, J shed 6 bases, and the junction held 13 bases outside the gene matches. The CDR3, as DNA: TGTGCCAGTAGTGCGGACAGGGGTTGGGATGGCTCTGAAGCTTTCTTT. Its translation: CASSADRGWDGSEAFF.

There are many counts of this clonotype. The chain combines TRBV5-4 with TRBJ1-1; weak D call: TRBD1 (6 bases). This CDR3 contains 14 residues. V was shortened by 4 bases and J by 1 base, with 11 bases between the two germline ends. In germline, CDR1 is SGHNT, CDR2 YYREEE (reference sequence). CDR3 DNA: TGTGCCAGCAGCATCGGACAGAGGAACACTGAAGCTTTCTTT. This gives the protein CASSIGQRNTEAFF.

This clonotype was picked up a small number of times. This rearrangement joins TRBV6-2 or TRBV6-3 to TRBJ2-1; 7 nucleotides match TRBD1. V was clipped by 2 bases and J by 6 bases; unmatched bases: 7. The CDR3 is 15 residues long. Germline V lookup: CDR1 MNHEY, CDR2 SVGEGT. The CDR3: CASSYDTRQGNEQFF. CDR3 coding DNA: TGTGCCAGCAGTTACGACACCAGACAGGGCAATGAGCAGTTCTTC.

A few counts support this clonotype. The V call is TRBV20-1, the J call TRBJ2-7; a possible D gene is TRBD1 (6 bases). The CDR3 loop spans 15 amino acids. Germline V gene lookup returns CDR1 DFQATT and CDR2 SNEGSKA (reference sequence). Trimming took off 4 bases at V and 2 bases at J, with 18 bases between the two ends. The CDR3 spells CSATDWDTYTYEQYF. DNA for the CDR3: TGCAGTGCTACGGATTGGGACACCTACACCTACGAGCAGTACTTC.

This clonotype was found many times. This CDR3 reads CASSEPGWGQETQYF. Here the CDR3 DNA reads TGCGCCAGCAGTGAGCCGGGGTGGGGCCAAGAGACCCAGTACTTC. The chain couples TRBV10-2 to TRBJ2-5, with a weak D call TRBD2 (5 bases). Germline CDR1 is WSHSY and CDR2 is SAAADI. CDR3 size: 15 residues. V dropped 2 bases and J dropped 1 base, with 11 bases sitting between them.

This clonotype was seen many times. The chain is built from TRBV2 and TRBJ1-2; D is unresolved. The V gene lost 2 bases and the J gene lost 5 bases, with 15 bases spanning the gap. This CDR3 comprises 15 residues. Germline loops: CDR1 SNHLY, CDR2 FYNNEI. CDR3 sequence: CASSEKSNLDYGYTF. As DNA, the CDR3 is TGTGCCAGCAGTGAAAAGTCTAACCTCGATTATGGCTACACCTTC.

Ten or more counts support this clonotype. The chain links TRBV3-1 to TRBJ1-2; TRBD1 matches at 8 bases. Germline CDR1 LGHDT, CDR2 YNNKEL (reference sequence). J was trimmed by 3 bases and V by 1 base; bases with no gene match: 1. This CDR3 is built from 14 residues. In DNA, the CDR3 is TGTGCCAGCAGCCAAGTGACAGGGGACTATGGCTACACCTTC. This encodes CASSQVTGDYGYTF.

In the case of this clonotype: A single base separates this from a much larger clone, so it may be a read error. The chain uses TRBV12-3 or TRBV12-4 and TRBJ2-3, with D maybe TRBD2 (5 bases). The CDR3 is made up of 15 amino acids. The DNA for the CDR3 is TGTGCCGGCAGCACCCAGAGCGGTAGCACAGATACGCAGTATTTT. Its translation: CAGSTQSGSTDTQYF.

This clonotype has more than one count but fewer than ten. One end of the junction fails to match germline, which may point to a read error. V usage is TRBV20-1 and J usage is TRBJ2-2, with TRBD1 as a possible D gene (5 bases). Germline V gives CDR1 DFQATT, CDR2 SNEGSKA (reference sequence). This CDR3 has 14 residues. CDR3 in amino acids: CSAKGPKNAGELFF. CDR3 nucleotides: TGCAGTGCGAAGGGGCCAAAGAACGCCGGGGAGCTGTTTTTT.

The table lists this clonotype with many counts. The chain combines TRBV20-1 with TRBJ2-3; D is possibly TRBD1 or TRBD2 (5 bases each). Trimming removed 0 bases from V and 1 base from J, with 8 bases in between. The CDR3 consists of 14 residues. The germline V gene encodes CDR1 DFQATT and CDR2 SNEGSKA (reference sequence). The CDR3 DNA is TGCAGTGCTAGAGATCTGGGGGGCACAGATACGCAGTATTTT. Translating it yields CSARDLGGTDTQYF.

This clonotype was recorded a few times. The chain employs TRBV9 and TRBJ2-3; D may match TRBD1 or TRBD2 (6 bases each). The ends were cut back, 0 bases at V and 2 bases at J, with 10 bases in the middle. The CDR3 runs 15 residues. Germline CDR1 is SGDLS and CDR2 is YYNGEE. This CDR3 is CASSVVGGNTDTQYF. The CDR3 nucleotides read TGTGCCAGCAGCGTAGTGGGGGGCAACACAGATACGCAGTATTTT.

This chain links TRBV19 with TRBJ2-5; D may be TRBD1 or TRBD2 (5 bases each). From germline, CDR1 is LNHDA and CDR2 SQIVND (reference sequence). Trimming removed 5 bases from V and 2 bases from J, with 15 bases in between. The CDR3 spans 15 residues. CDR3 in amino acids: CASSESGTVQETQYF. The CDR3 DNA follows: TGTGCCAGTAGTGAATCCGGGACGGTACAAGAGACCCAGTACTTC.

This clonotype showed up just a few times. The chain joins TRBV5-1 to TRBJ2-1; D is ambiguous. The germline gives CDR1 SGHRS, CDR2 YFSETQ. The CDR3 loop spans 13 amino acids. The germline V and J ends were trimmed by 1 base and 8 bases, with 10 bases remaining between them. CDR3 coding DNA: TGCGCCAGCAGCTTGCTCGGGTACTATGAGCAGTTCTTC. It specifies CASSLLGYYEQFF.

There are many counts of this clonotype. The CDR3 sequence: CASSPVLRSSNQPQHF. The CDR3 region has the DNA TGTGCCAGCTCACCGGTCCTCCGTAGCAGCAATCAGCCCCAGCATTTT. This chain links TRBV18 with TRBJ1-5; no clear D gene. Trimming cost V 3 bases and J 1 base, with 13 bases left between them. The germline CDR1 and CDR2 sequences are KGHSH and LQKENI. The CDR3 is made up of 16 amino acids.

A remark on this clonotype: Sequence at one end of the junction differs from germline and may be a read error. The chain uses TRBV7-9 and TRBJ2-5; the D gene could be TRBD1 or TRBD2 (6 bases each). CDR3 length: 15 residues. CDR1 is SEHNR, CDR2 FQNEAQ, per germline (reference sequence). The CDR3 DNA reads as TGTGCCAGCAGCTTTTTTTCTCCAGGGGAGGAGACCCAGCACTTC. As protein: CASSFFSPGEETQHF.

Ten or more counts support this clonotype. This chain uses TRBV5-8 with TRBJ1-1, with unresolved D. With 0 bases removed from V and 4 bases from J, the gap between germline ends came to 13 bases. This CDR3 comprises 15 residues. Germline V gene data show CDR1 as SGHTS and CDR2 as YDEGEE. The CDR3 region is CASSLASGGSTEAFF. Written as DNA, the CDR3 is TGTGCCAGCAGCTTGGCCTCGGGCGGATCCACTGAAGCTTTCTTT.

This clonotype has ten or more counts. The gene calls are TRBV3-1 and TRBJ1-2; D is possibly TRBD1 (6 bases). V lost 1 base and J 1 base, leaving 7 bases between the germline ends. Germline V lookup: CDR1 LGHDT, CDR2 YNNKEL (reference sequence). This CDR3 spans 14 amino acids. DNA of the CDR3: TGTGCCAGCAGCCAAGTCAGGGGTAACTATGGCTACACCTTC. It is translated as CASSQVRGNYGYTF.

This clonotype was seen many times. V gene TRBV20-1 combines with J gene TRBJ2-3; D unclear. Trimming stripped 3 bases from V and 6 bases from J, with 19 bases between. Germline loops: CDR1 DFQATT, CDR2 SNEGSKA (reference sequence). The CDR3 runs to 15 residues. The CDR3 region has the DNA TGCAGTGCTAGGGATAGCCCGACCGCGGTTGATACGCAGTATTTT. Its translation: CSARDSPTAVDTQYF.